The sequence of this TCR beta chain was determined in a study of blood T cell repertoires in COVID-19. At the level of the study: The study drew acute and convalescent COVID-19 samples from the United States, Italy and Spain. Sources were T cells, B-cell-depleted T cells, or PBMCs; the material itself was cDNA or gDNA.

Germline V gene data show CDR1 as GTSNPN and CDR2 as SVGIG (reference sequence). Germline trimming cut 8 bases from V and 3 bases from J; bases unmatched to any gene: 7. This CDR3 is built from 12 residues. In the original workflow: By means of reference gene primer amplification, nucleated cell counts were estimated. Only in-frame clones appear in the TCRdb table, and some are missing; sequencing was by immunoSEQ multiplex PCR. That table furnishes V, J and clone size, whereas the DNA furnished D and trimming. The table has some 340,000 clones, around 82% seen once. Sequenced material: peripheral blood. The receptor's source is a man in his thirties or forties with active or convalescent COVID-19. V is TRBV30 and J is TRBJ2-7; 7 bases agree with TRBD1. In DNA, the CDR3 is TGTGCCAGCCATCGACAGGGCTACGAGCAGTACTTC. It translates to CASHRQGYEQYF.